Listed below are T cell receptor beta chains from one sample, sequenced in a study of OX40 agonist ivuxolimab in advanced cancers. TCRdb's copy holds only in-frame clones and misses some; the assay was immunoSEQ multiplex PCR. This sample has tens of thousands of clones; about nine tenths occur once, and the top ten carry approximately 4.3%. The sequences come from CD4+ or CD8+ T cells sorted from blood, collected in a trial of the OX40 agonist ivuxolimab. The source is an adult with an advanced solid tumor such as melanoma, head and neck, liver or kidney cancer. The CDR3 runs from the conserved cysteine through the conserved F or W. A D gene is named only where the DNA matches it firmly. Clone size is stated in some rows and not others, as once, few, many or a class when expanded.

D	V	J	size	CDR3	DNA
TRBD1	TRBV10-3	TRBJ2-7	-	CAISESIYRQGRSYEQYF	TGTGCCATCAGTGAGTCGATTTACCGACAGGGGCGCTCCTACGAGCAGTACTTC
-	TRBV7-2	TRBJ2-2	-	CASSSRDGSTGELFF	TGTGCCAGCAGCTCCCGGGACGGCTCCACCGGGGAGCTGTTTTTT
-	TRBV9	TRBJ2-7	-	CASSVEGGSLDEQYF	TGTGCCAGCAGCGTAGAAGGGGGGAGTCTCGACGAGCAGTACTTC
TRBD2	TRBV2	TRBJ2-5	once	CASSAGLAGGPGETQYF	TGTGCCAGCAGCGCGGGGCTAGCGGGGGGGCCGGGAGAGACCCAGTACTTC
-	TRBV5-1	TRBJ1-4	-	CASSLVREGPGSYEKLFF	TGCGCCAGCAGCTTGGTAAGGGAAGGTCCAGGGAGCTACGAAAAACTGTTTTTT
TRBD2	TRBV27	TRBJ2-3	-	CASSLGTSGRRDTQYF	TGTGCCAGCAGTTTGGGGACTAGCGGGAGGAGAGATACGCAGTATTTT
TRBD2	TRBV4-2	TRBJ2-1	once	CASSQGTFLAGGDNEQFF	TGTGCCAGCAGCCAGGGGACCTTCCTAGCGGGAGGGGACAATGAGCAGTTCTTC
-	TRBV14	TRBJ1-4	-	CASSQGLLRQATGEKLFF	TGTGCCAGCAGCCAAGGTTTACTGAGGCAGGCCACAGGCGAAAAACTGTTTTTT
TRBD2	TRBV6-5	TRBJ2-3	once	CASSYSGGRHTQYF	TGTGCCAGCAGTTACTCGGGCGGGAGGCATACGCAGTATTTT
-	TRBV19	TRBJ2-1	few	CASSIGLNNEQFF	TGTGCCAGTAGTATAGGACTCAACAATGAGCAGTTCTTC
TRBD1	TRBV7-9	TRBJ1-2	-	CASSSGQFNYGYTF	TGTGCCAGCAGCTCGGGACAGTTTAACTATGGCTACACCTTC
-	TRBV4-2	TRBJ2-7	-	CASSQEIAGSYEQYF	TGTGCCAGCAGCCAAGAGATTGCCGGGTCCTACGAGCAGTACTTC
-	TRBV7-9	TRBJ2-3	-	CASSLVEGGPDTQYF	TGTGCCAGCAGCTTAGTGGAGGGGGGCCCAGATACGCAGTATTTT
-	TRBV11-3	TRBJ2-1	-	CASSLGSGNEQFF	TGTGCCAGCAGCTTAGGCAGCGGTAATGAGCAGTTCTTC
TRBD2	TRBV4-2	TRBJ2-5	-	CASREPSGGFQETQYF	TGTGCCAGCAGAGAGCCTAGCGGGGGGTTTCAAGAGACCCAGTACTTC
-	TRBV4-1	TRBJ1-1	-	CASSQVGSNTEAFF	TGCGCCAGCAGCCAAGTCGGCAGCAACACTGAAGCTTTCTTT
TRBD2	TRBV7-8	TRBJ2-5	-	CASSFPGGLRETQYF	TGTGCCAGCAGTTTTCCGGGGGGGCTCCGGGAGACCCAGTACTTC
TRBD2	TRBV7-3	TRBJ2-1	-	CASSSSSGVYNEQFF	TGTGCCAGCAGCTCCTCTAGCGGGGTATACAATGAGCAGTTCTTC
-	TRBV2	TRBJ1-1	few	CASSGMADTEAFF	TGTGCCAGCAGCGGGATGGCTGACACTGAAGCTTTCTTT
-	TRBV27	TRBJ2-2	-	CASSLGQAPPHTGELFF	TGTGCCAGCAGTTTAGGGCAGGCCCCCCCCCACACCGGGGAGCTGTTTTTT
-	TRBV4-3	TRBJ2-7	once	CASSLGRGRLEGFSPYEQYF	TGCGCCAGCAGCCTCGGTCGGGGGCGCCTAGAAGGTTTCAGCCCCTACGAGCAGTACTTC
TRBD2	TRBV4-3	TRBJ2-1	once	CASSPGLAGGMSGYNEQFF	TGCGCCAGCAGCCCGGGACTAGCGGGAGGAATGAGTGGCTACAATGAGCAGTTCTTC
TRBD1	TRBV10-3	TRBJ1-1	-	CAISGPGQGTYEAFF	TGTGCCATCAGTGGACCGGGACAGGGGACGTATGAAGCTTTCTTT
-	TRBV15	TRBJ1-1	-	CATSSLIGANTEAFF	TGTGCCACCAGCAGCTTGATTGGGGCGAACACTGAAGCTTTCTTT
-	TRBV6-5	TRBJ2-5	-	CASSEGGETQYF	TGTGCCAGCAGTGAAGGAGGGGAGACCCAGTACTTC
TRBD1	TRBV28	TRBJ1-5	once	CASTKGTGALGEHF	TGTGCCAGCACCAAAGGGACAGGGGCCCTGGGGGAGCATTTT
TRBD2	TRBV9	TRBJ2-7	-	CASSVGTSGAYEQYF	TGTGCCAGCAGCGTCGGGACTAGCGGGGCCTACGAGCAGTACTTC
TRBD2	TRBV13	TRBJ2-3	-	CASRERGGADTQYF	TGTGCCAGCAGGGAGCGGGGGGGAGCAGATACGCAGTATTTT
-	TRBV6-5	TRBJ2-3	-	CASSYGETDTQYF	TGTGCCAGCAGTTATGGGGAAACAGATACGCAGTATTTT
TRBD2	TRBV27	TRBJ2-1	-	CASSLGGRSNEQFF	TGTGCCAGCAGTTTAGGCGGGAGGTCCAATGAGCAGTTCTTC
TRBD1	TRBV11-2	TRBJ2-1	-	CASSLVAQGAVEQFF	TGTGCCAGCAGCTTAGTAGCGCAGGGGGCCGTTGAGCAGTTCTTC
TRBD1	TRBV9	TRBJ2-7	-	CASSGTGPTSYEQYF	TGTGCCAGCAGCGGGACAGGTCCTACCTCCTACGAGCAGTACTTC
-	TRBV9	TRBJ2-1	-	CASSNSGVLEQFF	TGTGCCAGCAGCAACTCAGGGGTTCTTGAGCAGTTCTTC
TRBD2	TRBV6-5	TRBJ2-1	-	CASSYPSGTYNEQFF	TGTGCCAGCAGTTACCCTAGCGGGACCTACAATGAGCAGTTCTTC
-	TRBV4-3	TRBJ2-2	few	CASSQDLKQFSSGELFF	TGCGCCAGCAGCCAAGATCTGAAGCAATTTTCGTCCGGGGAGCTGTTTTTT
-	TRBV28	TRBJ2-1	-	CASSFHPGPGGEQFF	TGTGCCAGCAGTTTCCACCCAGGCCCAGGCGGTGAGCAGTTCTTC
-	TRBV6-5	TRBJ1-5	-	CASSYSKGTGQPQHF	TGTGCCAGCAGTTACTCGAAGGGGACCGGTCAGCCCCAGCATTTT
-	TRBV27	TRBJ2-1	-	CASSLYGITSYNEQFF	TGTGCCAGCAGTTTATATGGCATAACCTCCTACAATGAGCAGTTCTTC
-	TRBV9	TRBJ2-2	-	CASNALGGELFF	TGTGCCAGCAACGCTCTTGGCGGGGAGCTGTTTTTT
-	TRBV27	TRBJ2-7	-	CASSLWPGVPLEQYF	TGTGCCAGCAGTTTATGGCCGGGAGTTCCTCTCGAGCAGTACTTC
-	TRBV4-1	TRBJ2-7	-	CASSQAPPGGAAYEQYF	TGCGCCAGCAGCCAAGCTCCCCCAGGGGGGGCAGCCTACGAGCAGTACTTC
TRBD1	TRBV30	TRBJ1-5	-	CAWSTGQVSNQPQHF	TGTGCCTGGAGTACCGGACAGGTTAGCAATCAGCCCCAGCATTTT
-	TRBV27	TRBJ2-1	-	CASSFGGFNNEQFF	TGTGCCAGCAGTTTCGGAGGGTTCAACAATGAGCAGTTCTTC
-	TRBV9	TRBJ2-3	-	CASSVGGSGDTQYF	TGTGCCAGCAGCGTAGGGGGGTCGGGAGATACGCAGTATTTT
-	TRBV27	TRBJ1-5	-	CASSLGKGQPQHF	TGTGCCAGCAGTTTGGGAAAGGGTCAGCCCCAGCATTTT
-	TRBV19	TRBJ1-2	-	CATNRGFGYTF	TGTGCCACCAATAGGGGATTTGGCTACACCTTC
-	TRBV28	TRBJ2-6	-	CASSRHPLTQSRANVLTF	TGTGCCAGCAGTCGACACCCTTTGACACAAAGTCGGGCCAACGTCCTGACTTTC
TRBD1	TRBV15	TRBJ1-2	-	CATSRTSGQGVYGYTF	TGTGCCACCAGCAGAACCTCTGGACAGGGAGTCTATGGCTACACCTTC
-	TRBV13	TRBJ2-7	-	CASSLLRVASSYEQYF	TGTGCCAGCAGCTTATTGAGGGTTGCGAGCTCCTACGAGCAGTACTTC
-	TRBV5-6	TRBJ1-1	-	CASSLAADNEAFF	TGTGCCAGCAGCTTGGCAGCCGACAATGAAGCTTTCTTT
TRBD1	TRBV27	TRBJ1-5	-	CASSSSIDRDINQPQHF	TGTGCCAGCAGTTCCTCTATTGACAGGGATATTAATCAGCCCCAGCATTTT
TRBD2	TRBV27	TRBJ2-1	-	CASSYLAGSVGQFF	TGTGCCAGCAGTTACCTAGCGGGGAGTGTTGGGCAGTTCTTC
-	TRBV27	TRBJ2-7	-	CASRSSSSSYEQYF	TGTGCCAGCAGATCATCCTCGAGCTCCTACGAGCAGTACTTC